The present T cell receptor beta chain was sequenced within a study of T-cell memory formation after mild COVID-19 (dated by TCRdb to the early 2020s). At the level of the whole study: TCR sequence clusters from the two donors were largely donor specific. Two young, previously healthy adult volunteers made up the cohort, one male and one female. In a couple of donors, T-cell clones that expanded and contracted after mild COVID-19 were tracked by sequencing TCRalpha and TCRbeta repertoires over time. Results and caveats for the whole study, not just this receptor: From day 15 to 85, contracting clones showed balanced CD4/CD8 phenotypes, whereas a second wave of clones that expanded from day 15 to 37 leaned towards CD4+. Contracting CD4+ clones were located mainly in the CM and EM memory subsets, whereas CD8+ clones were found to be enriched in EMRA. SARS-CoV-2 specificity of the second-wave clones peaking on day 37 was not confirmed. The study covered only two mild cases, and larger cohorts including severe cases with pre-infection samples were considered necessary. The detection of some responding clones in pre-infection memory suggests that pre-existing cross-reactive memory T cells joined the SARS-CoV-2 response.

Ficoll-Paque density gradient centrifugation was used to isolate PBMCs. Instrument used: Illumina NovaSeq 6000. cDNA libraries for TCRalpha and TCRbeta were prepared by 5'RACE using constant-segment primers, with sample barcodes and unique molecular identifiers added. Trizol reagent was used to extract RNA from every sample. Amplification of the libraries took two PCR steps, and the second step added a second sample barcode plus Illumina TruSeq adapters. The libraries were sequenced on an Illumina NovaSeq using 2 x 150 bp paired-end reads. Turning to the authors' computational methods: With migec v1.2.7, reads were demultiplexed and then collapsed into UMI-guided consensus sequences. Using mixcr v2.1.11, UMI consensuses were aligned to TRA and TRB V and J templates and then assembled into clonotypes. Expanded or contracted clonotypes were those called significant by both edgeR and NoisET, with noise models trained on biological replicates. For edgeR calls, the cutoffs were a false discovery rate-adjusted p below 0.01 and a log2 fold-change threshold of 1. As an exploratory analysis of dynamics, max-normalized trajectories of the 1000 most abundant clonotypes were examined by PCA with hierarchical clustering. The CD4 or CD8 phenotype of responding clones was assigned using the separately sequenced CD4+ and CD8+ repertoires. The public reads were run again by TCRdb, first through fastp at Q25 and then through MiXCR, and only productive beta chains were kept. CDR3 protein sequences are deduplicated, and each keeps its most common genes and DNA. TCRdb, rather than the study authors, made the V and J calls. For this sample the table gives about 410,000 distinct CDR3 sequences, of which about 20% were detected only once. The ten largest clonotypes hold 20% to 25% of the sample.

Remarks on this clonotype: Its antigen target is currently unknown. No base quality values were provided; no much bigger clone lies one nucleotide off.

The sequence derives from a man between 18 and 35 years old who had mild COVID-19 (a few samples of this study predate the infection). The sample titles of this study are shuffled in the database, so cell type and time point are left out; the donor was told from shared clones. The material sequenced was PBMCs or a T cell subset sorted from them (not recorded which).

The CDR3 is CASSDRDRGAGELFF. In nucleotides, the sequence is TGTGCCAGCAGCGACCGGGACAGGGGGGCCGGGGAGCTGTTTTTT. The sequence joins TRBV7-6 to TRBJ2-2; 11 bases in the middle match TRBD1. Clipping removes 5 bases from V and 6 bases from J, with 5 as the unmatched junction base count. Spanning cysteine to phenylalanine, the CDR3 consists of 15 amino acids. Of all the DNA, just the CDR3 is kept, 45 bases in frame from base 1. According to the germline V gene, CDR1 reads SGHVS and CDR2 reads FNYEAQ.